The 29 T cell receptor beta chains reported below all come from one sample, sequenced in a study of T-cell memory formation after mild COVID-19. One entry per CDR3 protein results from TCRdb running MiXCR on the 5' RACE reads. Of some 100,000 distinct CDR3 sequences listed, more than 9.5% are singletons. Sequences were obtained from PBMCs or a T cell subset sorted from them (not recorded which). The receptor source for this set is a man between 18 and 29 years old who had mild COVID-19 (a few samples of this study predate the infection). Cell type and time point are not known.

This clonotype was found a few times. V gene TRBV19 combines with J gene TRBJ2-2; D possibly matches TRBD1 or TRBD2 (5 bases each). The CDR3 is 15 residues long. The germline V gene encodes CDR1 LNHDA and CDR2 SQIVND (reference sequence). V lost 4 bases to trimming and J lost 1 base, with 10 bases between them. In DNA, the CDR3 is TGTGCCAGTAGTAGATGGGACCGGAACACCGGGGAGCTGTTTTTT. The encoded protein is CASSRWDRNTGELFF.

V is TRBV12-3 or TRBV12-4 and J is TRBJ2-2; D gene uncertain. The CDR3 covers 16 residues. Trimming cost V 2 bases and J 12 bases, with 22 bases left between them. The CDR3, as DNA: TGTGCCAGCAGTTTAAGGCCCCCGGTCCCTGAAAAAAAGCTGTTTTTT. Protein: CASSLRPPVPEKKLFF.

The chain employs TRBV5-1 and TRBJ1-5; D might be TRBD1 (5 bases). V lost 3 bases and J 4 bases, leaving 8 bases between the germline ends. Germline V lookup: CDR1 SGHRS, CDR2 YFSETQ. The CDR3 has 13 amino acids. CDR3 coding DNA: TGCGCCAGCAGCTGGGGGGGGAATCAGCCCCAGCATTTT. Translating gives CASSWGGNQPQHF.

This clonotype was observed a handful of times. In nucleotides, the CDR3 is TGTGCCAGCAGCTTAATTTCCGCAGATACGCAGTATTTT. The encoded protein is CASSLISADTQYF. The chain joins TRBV7-3 to TRBJ2-3, with D uncertain. The CDR3 is made up of 13 amino acids. V was clipped by 1 base and J by 4 bases, with 6 bases between them. CDR1 and CDR2 (germline): SGHTA, FQGTGA. The variable domain in full, completed from reference TRBV7-3 and TRBJ2-3, reads GAGVSQTPSNKVTEKGKYVELRCDPISGHTALYWYRQSLGQGPEFLIYFQGTGAADDSGLPNDRFFAVRPEGSVSTLKIQRTERGDSAVYLCASSLISADTQYFGPGTRLTVL.

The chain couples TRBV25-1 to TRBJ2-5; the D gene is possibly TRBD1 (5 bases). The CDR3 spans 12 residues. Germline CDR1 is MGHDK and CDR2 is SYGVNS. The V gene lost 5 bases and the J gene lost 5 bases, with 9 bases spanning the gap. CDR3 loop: CASSRTFETQYF. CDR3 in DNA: TGTGCCAGCAGTCGGACATTCGAGACCCAGTACTTC.

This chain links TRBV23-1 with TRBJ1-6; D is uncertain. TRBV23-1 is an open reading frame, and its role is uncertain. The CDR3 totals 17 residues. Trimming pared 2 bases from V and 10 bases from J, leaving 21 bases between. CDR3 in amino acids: CASSQTYRPRVVSPLHF. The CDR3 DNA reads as TGCGCCAGCAGTCAAACATACCGACCGCGCGTAGTCTCACCCCTCCACTTT.

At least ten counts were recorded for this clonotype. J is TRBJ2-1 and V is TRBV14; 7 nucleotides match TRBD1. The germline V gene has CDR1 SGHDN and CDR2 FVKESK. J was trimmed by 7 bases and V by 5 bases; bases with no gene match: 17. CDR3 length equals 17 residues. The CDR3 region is CASSWRPTGLVRNEQFF. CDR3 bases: TGTGCCAGCAGCTGGCGTCCGACAGGGCTCGTGAGAAATGAGCAGTTCTTC.

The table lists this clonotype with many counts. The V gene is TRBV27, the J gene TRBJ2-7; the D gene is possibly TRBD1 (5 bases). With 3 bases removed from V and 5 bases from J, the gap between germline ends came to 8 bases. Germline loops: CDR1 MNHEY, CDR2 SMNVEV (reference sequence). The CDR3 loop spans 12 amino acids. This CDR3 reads CASSFNRHEQYF. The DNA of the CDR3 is TGTGCCAGCAGTTTCAACAGGCACGAGCAGTACTTC.

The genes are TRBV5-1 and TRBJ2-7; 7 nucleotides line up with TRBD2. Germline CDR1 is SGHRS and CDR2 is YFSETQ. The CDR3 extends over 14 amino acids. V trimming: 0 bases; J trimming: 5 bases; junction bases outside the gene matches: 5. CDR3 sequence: CASSLGGGLNEQYV. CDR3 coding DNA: TGCGCCAGCAGCTTGGGCGGGGGTCTCAACGAGCAGTACGTC.

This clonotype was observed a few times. CDR3 sequence reads: CASSRLGENTEAFF. The CDR3 region has the DNA TGCGCCAGCAGTCGGCTCGGGGAGAACACTGAAGCTTTCTTT. The chain joins TRBV5-1 to TRBJ1-1; no definite D call. The ends were cut back, 5 bases at V and 1 base at J, with 12 bases in the middle. Germline lookup yields CDR1 SGHRS and CDR2 YFSETQ. CDR3 length equals 14 residues.

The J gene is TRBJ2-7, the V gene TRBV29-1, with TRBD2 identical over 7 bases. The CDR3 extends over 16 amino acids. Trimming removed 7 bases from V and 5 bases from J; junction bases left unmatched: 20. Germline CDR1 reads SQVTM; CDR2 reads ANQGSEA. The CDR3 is CSAERREGSRGNEQYF. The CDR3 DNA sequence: TGCAGCGCTGAGAGGAGGGAGGGCAGTCGCGGGAACGAGCAGTACTTC.

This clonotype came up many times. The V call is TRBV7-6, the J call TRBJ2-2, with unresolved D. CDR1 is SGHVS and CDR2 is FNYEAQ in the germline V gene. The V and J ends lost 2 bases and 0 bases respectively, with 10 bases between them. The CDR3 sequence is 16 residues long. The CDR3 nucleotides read TGTGCCAGCAGCTTATACAGCAGCACGAACACCGGGGAGCTGTTTTTT. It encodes CASSLYSSTNTGELFF. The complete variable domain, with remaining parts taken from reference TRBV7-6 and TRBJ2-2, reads GAGVSQSPRYKVTKRGQDVALRCDPISGHVSLYWYRQALGQGPEFLTYFNYEAQQDKSGLPNDRFSAERPEGSISTLTIQRTEQRDSAMYRCASSLYSSTNTGELFFGEGSRLTVL.

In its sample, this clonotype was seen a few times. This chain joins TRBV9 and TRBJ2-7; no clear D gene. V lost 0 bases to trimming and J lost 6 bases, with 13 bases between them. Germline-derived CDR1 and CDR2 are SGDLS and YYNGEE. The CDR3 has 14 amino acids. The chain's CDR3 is CASSVEPDLREQYF. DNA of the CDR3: TGTGCCAGCAGCGTAGAGCCAGACCTCCGCGAGCAGTACTTC.

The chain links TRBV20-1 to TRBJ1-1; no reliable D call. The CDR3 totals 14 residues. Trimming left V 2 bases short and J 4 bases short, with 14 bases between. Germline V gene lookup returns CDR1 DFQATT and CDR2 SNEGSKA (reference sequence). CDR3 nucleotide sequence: TGCAGTGCTAGAAGGACGGTGGGTAGCACTGAAGCTTTCTTT. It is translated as CSARRTVGSTEAFF.

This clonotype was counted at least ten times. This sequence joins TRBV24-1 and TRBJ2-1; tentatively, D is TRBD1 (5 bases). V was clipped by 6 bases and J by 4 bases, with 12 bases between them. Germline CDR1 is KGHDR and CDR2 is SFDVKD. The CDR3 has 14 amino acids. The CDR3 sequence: CATSLTGGYNEQFF. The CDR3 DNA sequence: TGTGCCACCAGTCTAACAGGCGGATACAATGAGCAGTTCTTC.

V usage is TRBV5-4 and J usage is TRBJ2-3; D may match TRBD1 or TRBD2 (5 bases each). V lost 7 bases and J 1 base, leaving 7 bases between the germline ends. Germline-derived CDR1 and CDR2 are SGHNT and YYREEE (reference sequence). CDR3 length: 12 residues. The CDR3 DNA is TGTGCCAGCTGGGACCGCACAGATACGCAGTATTTT. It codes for CASWDRTDTQYF.

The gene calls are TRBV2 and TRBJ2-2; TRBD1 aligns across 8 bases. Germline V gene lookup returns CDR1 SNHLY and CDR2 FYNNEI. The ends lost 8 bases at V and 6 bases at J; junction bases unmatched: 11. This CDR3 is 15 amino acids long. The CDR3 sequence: CASLFGRGPPGELFF. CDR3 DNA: TGTGCCAGCCTTTTTGGCAGGGGGCCACCCGGGGAGCTGTTTTTT.

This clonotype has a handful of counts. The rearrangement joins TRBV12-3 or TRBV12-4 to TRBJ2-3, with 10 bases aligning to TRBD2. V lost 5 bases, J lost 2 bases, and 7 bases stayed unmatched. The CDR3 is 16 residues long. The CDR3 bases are TGTGCCAGCAGTCCCACAGCGGGGGGGCCCACAGATACGCAGTATTTT. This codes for CASSPTAGGPTDTQYF.

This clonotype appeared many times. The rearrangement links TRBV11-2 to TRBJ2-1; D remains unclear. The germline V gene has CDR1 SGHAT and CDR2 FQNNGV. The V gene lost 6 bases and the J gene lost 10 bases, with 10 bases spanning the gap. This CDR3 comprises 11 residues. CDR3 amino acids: CASSSINEQFF. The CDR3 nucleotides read TGTGCCAGCAGTTCGATAAACGAGCAGTTCTTC.

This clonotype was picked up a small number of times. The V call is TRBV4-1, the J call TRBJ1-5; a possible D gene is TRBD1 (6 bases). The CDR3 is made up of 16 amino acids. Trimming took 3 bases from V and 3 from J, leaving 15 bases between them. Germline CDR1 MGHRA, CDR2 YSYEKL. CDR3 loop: CASSHIDRTHNQPQHF. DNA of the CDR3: TGCGCCAGCAGCCACATAGACAGGACCCACAATCAGCCCCAGCATTTT.

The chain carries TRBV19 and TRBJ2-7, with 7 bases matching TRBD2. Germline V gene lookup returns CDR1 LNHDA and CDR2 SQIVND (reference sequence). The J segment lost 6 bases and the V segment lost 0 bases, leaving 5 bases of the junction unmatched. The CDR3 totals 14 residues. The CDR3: CASSIDHTSVEQYV. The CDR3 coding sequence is TGTGCCAGTAGTATAGACCATACTAGCGTCGAGCAGTACGTC.

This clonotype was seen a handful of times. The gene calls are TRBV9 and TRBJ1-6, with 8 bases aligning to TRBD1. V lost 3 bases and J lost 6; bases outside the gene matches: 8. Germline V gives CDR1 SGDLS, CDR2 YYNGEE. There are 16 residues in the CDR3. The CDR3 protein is CASSAPGTGINSPLHF. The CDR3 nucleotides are TGTGCCAGCAGCGCCCCCGGGACAGGAATTAATTCACCCCTCCACTTT. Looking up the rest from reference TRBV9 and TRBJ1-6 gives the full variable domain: DSGVTQTPKHLITATGQRVTLRCSPRSGDLSVYWYQQSLDQGLQFLIQYYNGEERAKGNILERFSAQQFPDLHSELNLSSLELGDSALYFCASSAPGTGINSPLHFGNGTRLTVT.

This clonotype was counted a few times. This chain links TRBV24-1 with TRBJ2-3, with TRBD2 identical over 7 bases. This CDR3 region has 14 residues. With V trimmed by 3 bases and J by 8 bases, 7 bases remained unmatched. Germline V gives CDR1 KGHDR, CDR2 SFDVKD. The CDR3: CATSDARDYFTQYF. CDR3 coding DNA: TGTGCCACCAGTGATGCCCGGGACTACTTTACGCAGTATTTT.

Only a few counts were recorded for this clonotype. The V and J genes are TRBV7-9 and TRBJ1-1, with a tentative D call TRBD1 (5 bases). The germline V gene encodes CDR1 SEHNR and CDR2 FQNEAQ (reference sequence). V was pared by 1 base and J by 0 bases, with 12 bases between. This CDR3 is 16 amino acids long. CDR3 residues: CASSLGPGLMNTEAFF. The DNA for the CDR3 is TGTGCCAGCAGCTTAGGACCGGGACTTATGAACACTGAAGCTTTCTTT.

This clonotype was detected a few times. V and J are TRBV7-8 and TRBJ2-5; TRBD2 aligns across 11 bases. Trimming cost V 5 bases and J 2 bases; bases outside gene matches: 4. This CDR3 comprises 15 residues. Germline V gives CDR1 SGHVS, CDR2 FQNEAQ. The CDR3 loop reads CASSPLAGGQETQYF. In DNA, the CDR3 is TGTGCCAGCAGCCCCTTAGCGGGGGGGCAAGAGACCCAGTACTTC.

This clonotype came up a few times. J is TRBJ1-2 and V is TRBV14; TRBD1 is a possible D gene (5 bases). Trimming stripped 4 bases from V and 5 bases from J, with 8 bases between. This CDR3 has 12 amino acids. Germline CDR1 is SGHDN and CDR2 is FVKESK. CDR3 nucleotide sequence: TGTGCCAGCAGCCCAACAGGATATGGCTACACCTTC. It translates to CASSPTGYGYTF.

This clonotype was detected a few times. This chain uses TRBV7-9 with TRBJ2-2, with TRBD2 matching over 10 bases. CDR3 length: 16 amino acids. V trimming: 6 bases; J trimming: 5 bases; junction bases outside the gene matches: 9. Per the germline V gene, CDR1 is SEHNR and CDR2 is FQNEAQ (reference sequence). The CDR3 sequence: CASSQLRTSGTGELFF. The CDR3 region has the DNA TGTGCCAGCAGTCAACTCCGGACTAGCGGAACCGGGGAGCTGTTTTTT.

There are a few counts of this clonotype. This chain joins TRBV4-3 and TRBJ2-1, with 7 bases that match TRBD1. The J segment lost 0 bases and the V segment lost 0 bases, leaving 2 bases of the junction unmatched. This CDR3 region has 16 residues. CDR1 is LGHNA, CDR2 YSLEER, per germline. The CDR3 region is CASSQEGTVSYNEQFF. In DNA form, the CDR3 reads TGCGCCAGCAGCCAAGAGGGGACAGTCTCCTACAATGAGCAGTTCTTC.

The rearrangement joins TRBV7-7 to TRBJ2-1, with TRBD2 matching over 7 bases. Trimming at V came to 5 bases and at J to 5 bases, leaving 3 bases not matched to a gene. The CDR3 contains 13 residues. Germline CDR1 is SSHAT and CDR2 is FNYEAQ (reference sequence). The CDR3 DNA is TGTGCCAGCAGCCCCCGGGGGGACAATGAGCAGTTCTTC. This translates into CASSPRGDNEQFF.